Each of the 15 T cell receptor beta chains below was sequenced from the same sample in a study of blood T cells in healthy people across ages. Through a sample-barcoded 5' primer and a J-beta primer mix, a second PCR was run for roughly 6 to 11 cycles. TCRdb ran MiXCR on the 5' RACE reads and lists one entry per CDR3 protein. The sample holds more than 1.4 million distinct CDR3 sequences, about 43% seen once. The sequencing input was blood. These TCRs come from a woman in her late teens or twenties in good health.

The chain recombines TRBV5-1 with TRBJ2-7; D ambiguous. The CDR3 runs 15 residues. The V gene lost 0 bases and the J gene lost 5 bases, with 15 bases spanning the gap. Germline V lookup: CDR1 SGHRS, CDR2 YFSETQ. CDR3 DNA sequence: TGCGCCAGCAGCTTGGGTCCGGCGAGTTTCAACGAGCAGTACTTC. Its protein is CASSLGPASFNEQYF.

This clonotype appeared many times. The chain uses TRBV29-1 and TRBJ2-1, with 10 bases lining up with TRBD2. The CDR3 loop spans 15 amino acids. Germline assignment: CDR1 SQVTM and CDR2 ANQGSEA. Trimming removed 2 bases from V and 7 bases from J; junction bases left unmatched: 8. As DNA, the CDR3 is TGCAGCGTTGAACTACTAGCGGGACGACTAAATGAGCAGTTCTTC. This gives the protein CSVELLAGRLNEQFF.

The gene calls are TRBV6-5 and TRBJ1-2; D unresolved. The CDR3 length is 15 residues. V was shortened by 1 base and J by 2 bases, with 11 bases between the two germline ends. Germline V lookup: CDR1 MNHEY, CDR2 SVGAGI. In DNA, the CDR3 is TGTGCCAGCAGTTACTTTCCGCAGGACAACTATGGCTACACCTTC. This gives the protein CASSYFPQDNYGYTF.

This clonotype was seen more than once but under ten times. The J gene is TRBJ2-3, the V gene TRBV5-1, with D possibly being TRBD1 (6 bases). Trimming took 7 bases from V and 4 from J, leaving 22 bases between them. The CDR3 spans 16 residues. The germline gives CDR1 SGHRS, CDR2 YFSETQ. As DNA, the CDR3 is TGCGCCAGCGGGGGCGGAGACACAGGGCCGCCAGATACGCAGTATTTT. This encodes CASGGGDTGPPDTQYF.

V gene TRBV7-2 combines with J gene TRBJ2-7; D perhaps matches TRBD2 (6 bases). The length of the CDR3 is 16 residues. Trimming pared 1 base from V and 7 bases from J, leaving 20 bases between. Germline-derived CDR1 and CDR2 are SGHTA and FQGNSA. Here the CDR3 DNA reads TGTGCCAGCAGCTTAGGTGGCGGGTGGAGGGGCAATGAGCAGTACTTC. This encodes CASSLGGGWRGNEQYF.

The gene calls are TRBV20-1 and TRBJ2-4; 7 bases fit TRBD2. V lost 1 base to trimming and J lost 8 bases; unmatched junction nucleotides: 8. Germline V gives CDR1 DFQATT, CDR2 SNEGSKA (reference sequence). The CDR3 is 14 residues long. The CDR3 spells CSARVAGRVDIQYF. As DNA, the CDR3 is TGCAGTGCTAGAGTAGCAGGGAGGGTGGACATTCAGTACTTC.

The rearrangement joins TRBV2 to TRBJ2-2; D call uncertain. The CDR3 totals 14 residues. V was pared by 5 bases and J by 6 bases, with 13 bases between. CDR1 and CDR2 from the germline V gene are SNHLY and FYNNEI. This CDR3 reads CASSPRPPPGELFF. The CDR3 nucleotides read TGTGCCAGCAGTCCCCGGCCCCCGCCCGGGGAGCTGTTTTTT. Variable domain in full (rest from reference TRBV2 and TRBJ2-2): EPEVTQTPSHQVTQMGQEVILRCVPISNHLYFYWYRQILGQKVEFLVSFYNNEISEKSEIFDDQFSVERPDGSNFTLKIRSTKLEDSAMYFCASSPRPPPGELFFGEGSRLTVL.

CDR3 coding DNA: TGCAGTGCTAGACGGTGGGAGGACAATCAAGAGACCCAGTACTTC. Translation gives CSARRWEDNQETQYF. The chain employs TRBV20-1 and TRBJ2-5, with D possibly being TRBD2 (6 bases). Trimming removed 2 bases at V and 2 bases at J, with 15 bases between. The CDR3 length is 15 residues. Germline V gene sequence: CDR1 DFQATT, CDR2 SNEGSKA (reference sequence).

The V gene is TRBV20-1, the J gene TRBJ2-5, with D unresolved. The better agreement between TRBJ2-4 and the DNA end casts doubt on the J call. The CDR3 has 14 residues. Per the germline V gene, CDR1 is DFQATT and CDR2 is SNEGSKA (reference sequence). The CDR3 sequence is CSAFPGRGGNIQYF. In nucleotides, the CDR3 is TGCAGTGCTTTTCCCGGACGCGGTGGAAACATTCAGTACTTC.

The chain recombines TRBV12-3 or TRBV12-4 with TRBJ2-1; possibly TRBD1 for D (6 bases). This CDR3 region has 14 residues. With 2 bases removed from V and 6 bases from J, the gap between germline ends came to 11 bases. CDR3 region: CASSLRGIGNEQFF. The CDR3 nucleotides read TGTGCCAGCAGTTTAAGGGGGATCGGCAATGAGCAGTTCTTC.

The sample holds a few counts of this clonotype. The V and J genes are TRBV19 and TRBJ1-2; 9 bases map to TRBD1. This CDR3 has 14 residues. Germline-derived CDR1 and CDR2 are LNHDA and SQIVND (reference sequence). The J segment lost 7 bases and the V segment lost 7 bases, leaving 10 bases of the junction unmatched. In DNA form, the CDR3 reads TGTGCCAGTAAGGCCGGGACAGGGATTGTTGGCTACACCTTC. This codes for CASKAGTGIVGYTF.

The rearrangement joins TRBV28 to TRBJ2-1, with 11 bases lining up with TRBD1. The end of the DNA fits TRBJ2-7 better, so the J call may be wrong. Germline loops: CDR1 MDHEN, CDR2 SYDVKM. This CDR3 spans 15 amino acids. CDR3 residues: CASTAWDRGANEQYF. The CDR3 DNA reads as TGTGCCAGCACCGCCTGGGACAGGGGGGCCAATGAGCAGTACTTC.

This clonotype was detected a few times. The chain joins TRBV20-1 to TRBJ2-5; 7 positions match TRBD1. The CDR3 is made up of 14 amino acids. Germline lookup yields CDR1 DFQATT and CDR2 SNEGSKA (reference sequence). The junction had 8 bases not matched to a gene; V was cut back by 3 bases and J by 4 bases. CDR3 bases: TGCAGTGCTAGGACAGGGACGGTAGGAGAGACCCAGTACTTC. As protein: CSARTGTVGETQYF.

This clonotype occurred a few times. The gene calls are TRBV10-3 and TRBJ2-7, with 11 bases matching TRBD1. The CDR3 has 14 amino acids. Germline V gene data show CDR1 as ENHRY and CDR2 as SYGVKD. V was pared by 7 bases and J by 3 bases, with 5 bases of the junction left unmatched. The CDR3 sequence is CAIKGTGGVYEQYF. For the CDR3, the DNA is TGTGCCATCAAAGGGACAGGGGGTGTCTACGAGCAGTACTTC.

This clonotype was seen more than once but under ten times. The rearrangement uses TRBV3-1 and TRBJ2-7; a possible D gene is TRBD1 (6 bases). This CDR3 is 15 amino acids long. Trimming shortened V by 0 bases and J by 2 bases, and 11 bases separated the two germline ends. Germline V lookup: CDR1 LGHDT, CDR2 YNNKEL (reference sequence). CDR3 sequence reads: CASSQDRGLAYEQYF. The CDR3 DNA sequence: TGTGCCAGCAGCCAAGATAGGGGGTTAGCCTACGAGCAGTACTTC.